A selection of T cell receptor beta chains follows, all from one sample in a study of T cell changes during pregnancy in multiple sclerosis. The table came from immunoSEQ multiplex PCR; TCRdb's copy has only in-frame clones and leaves some out. The table records 100,000 or so clones, about 90% of them present only once. The material sequenced was peripheral blood, taken in the second trimester of pregnancy. These receptors all come from a female donor with multiple sclerosis, enrolled in a pregnancy study. CDR3s include the opening cysteine and the closing phenylalanine or tryptophan. The D gene is left open where the match is weak. Clone sizes are given selectively: once, few, many, or a class where the clone is expanded.

D: TRBD2
J: TRBJ2-7
V: TRBV28
size: NA
DNA: TGTGCCAGCAACCTAGCGGGGGGACTATCCTACGAGCAGTACTTC
CDR3: CASNLAGGLSYEQYF

D: NA
J: TRBJ2-7
V: TRBV15
size: NA
DNA: TGTGCCACCAGCTCCGGGACAGGGATAACCGGGAGGGCCTACGAGCAGTACTTC
CDR3: CATSSGTGITGRAYEQYF

D: TRBD1
J: TRBJ2-5
V: TRBV4-1
size: NA
DNA: TGCGCCAGCAGCCAACTTGGGACAGGCATAGGGACCCAGTACTTC
CDR3: CASSQLGTGIGTQYF

D: NA
J: TRBJ1-1
V: TRBV7-9
size: NA
DNA: TGTGCCAGCAGCTATCCGACAGATGTCACTGAAGCTTTCTTT
CDR3: CASSYPTDVTEAFF

D: TRBD2
J: TRBJ2-3
V: TRBV6-5
size: NA
DNA: TGTGCCAGCAGTTCCTCTAGCGGAGGGAACACAGATACGCAGTATTTT
CDR3: CASSSSSGGNTDTQYF

D: NA
J: TRBJ2-7
V: TRBV11-2
size: NA
DNA: TGTGCCAGCAGCTTAGATTTTCTCAGGGACGAGCAGTACTTC
CDR3: CASSLDFLRDEQYF

D: TRBD2
J: TRBJ2-5
V: TRBV5-1
size: NA
DNA: TGCGCCAGCAGCCGTAGCGGGAGGGCGGGAGAGACCCAGTACTTC
CDR3: CASSRSGRAGETQYF

D: NA
J: TRBJ1-1
V: TRBV4-1
size: NA
DNA: TGCGCCAGCAGCCAAGATCGGGTGAACACTGAAGCTTTCTTT
CDR3: CASSQDRVNTEAFF

D: NA
J: TRBJ2-2
V: TRBV6-6
size: NA
DNA: TGTGCCAGCAGTTACTCGAGCGGGACCGGGGAGCTGTTTTTT
CDR3: CASSYSSGTGELFF

D: TRBD1
J: TRBJ1-1
V: TRBV27
size: NA
DNA: TGTGCCAGCAGCCCGGGACAGTACATGAACACTGAAGCTTTCTTT
CDR3: CASSPGQYMNTEAFF

D: TRBD2
J: TRBJ2-3
V: TRBV28
size: NA
DNA: TGTGCCAGCAGCAGACTAGCTGATACGCAGTATTTT
CDR3: CASSRLADTQYF

D: NA
J: TRBJ2-3
V: TRBV7-9
size: NA
DNA: TGTGCCAGCAGTTCCTACACAGATACGCAGTATTTT
CDR3: CASSSYTDTQYF

D: TRBD1
J: TRBJ2-1
V: TRBV5-1
size: NA
DNA: TGCGCCAGCAGCTTGGGACAGGGGGCTCTGTTTTTTGACAATGAGCAGTTCTTC
CDR3: CASSLGQGALFFDNEQFF

D: NA
J: TRBJ2-1
V: TRBV7-9
size: NA
DNA: TGTGCCAGCAGCCTTGTCTCCCTAGCGCCGCTCTCCTACAATGAGCAGTTCTTC
CDR3: CASSLVSLAPLSYNEQFF

D: TRBD1
J: TRBJ1-1
V: TRBV27
size: NA
DNA: TGTGCCAGCAGTTTTCCGACAGGGGATATGAACACTGAAGCTTTCTTT
CDR3: CASSFPTGDMNTEAFF

D: NA
J: TRBJ2-3
V: TRBV5-4
size: NA
DNA: TGTGCCAGCAGCTACAAGGGGGGGGGCACAGATACGCAGTATTTT
CDR3: CASSYKGGGTDTQYF

D: TRBD2
J: TRBJ2-5
V: TRBV5-6
size: NA
DNA: TGTGCCAGCAGCTTGGAGTTGTACCGACTAGCGCCGGGGACCCAGTACTTC
CDR3: CASSLELYRLAPGTQYF

D: TRBD2
J: TRBJ2-7
V: TRBV7-9
size: NA
DNA: TGTGCCAGCAGCTTAGTGGCTAGCGGGCTTCGGAACGAGCAGTACTTC
CDR3: CASSLVASGLRNEQYF

D: TRBD2
J: TRBJ2-7
V: TRBV28
size: NA
DNA: TGTGCCAGCAGTAGACTAGCGGGAGCCTACGAGCAGTACTTC
CDR3: CASSRLAGAYEQYF

D: NA
J: TRBJ2-7
V: TRBV2
size: NA
DNA: TGTGCCAGCGGATTCCCGGGTTTGACCTACGAGCAGTACTTC
CDR3: CASGFPGLTYEQYF

D: TRBD2
J: TRBJ2-7
V: TRBV27
size: NA
DNA: TGTGCCAGCAGTTTATCGCGGGGGTCCTACGAGCAGTACTTC
CDR3: CASSLSRGSYEQYF

D: NA
J: TRBJ2-3
V: TRBV4-2
size: NA
DNA: TGTGCCAGCAGCCAAGGGGCTTACTTAGATACGCAGTATTTT
CDR3: CASSQGAYLDTQYF

D: NA
J: TRBJ2-7
V: TRBV4-2
size: NA
DNA: TGTGCCAGCAGCCAACCCAACGGAGGTAAGACCTACGAGCAGTACTTC
CDR3: CASSQPNGGKTYEQYF

D: NA
J: TRBJ2-1
V: TRBV21-1
size: once
DNA: TGTGCCAGCAGCCCGGGACAGCGGTTCTTC
CDR3: CASSPGQRFF

D: NA
J: TRBJ1-2
V: TRBV28
size: once
DNA: TGTGCCAGCCATGCAGGGTTGGATGGCTACACCTTC
CDR3: CASHAGLDGYTF

D: TRBD2
J: TRBJ2-3
V: TRBV6-4
size: NA
DNA: TGTGCCAGCAGTTCTAGCGGGAGTTCGACAGATACGCAGTATTTT
CDR3: CASSSSGSSTDTQYF

D: NA
J: TRBJ1-1
V: TRBV27
size: NA
DNA: TGTGCCAGCAGTTTAGCGGGGGTGCTGGGCACTGAAGCTTTCTTT
CDR3: CASSLAGVLGTEAFF

D: TRBD2
J: TRBJ2-2
V: TRBV2
size: NA
DNA: TGTGCCAGCAGGCTAGCGGACACCGGGGAGCTGTTTTTT
CDR3: CASRLADTGELFF

D: NA
J: TRBJ2-7
V: TRBV6-5
size: NA
DNA: TGTGCCAGCAGTTACCGTAGGTGGCGGCCTAACTACGAGCAGTACTTC
CDR3: CASSYRRWRPNYEQYF

D: NA
J: TRBJ1-4
V: TRBV7-2
size: NA
DNA: TGTGCCAGCAGCTTTGGGGCCTTTGAAAAACTGTTTTTT
CDR3: CASSFGAFEKLFF

D: NA
J: TRBJ1-1
V: TRBV29-1
size: NA
DNA: TGCAGCGTTGACCCCGGTCAGGGTAACACTGAAGCTTTCTTT
CDR3: CSVDPGQGNTEAFF

D: NA
J: TRBJ2-2
V: TRBV28
size: NA
DNA: TGTGCCAGCAGTTACCCCACTTTTACCGGGGAGCTGTTTTTT
CDR3: CASSYPTFTGELFF

D: NA
J: TRBJ2-3
V: TRBV5-1
size: once
DNA: TGCGCCAGCAGCTCGAGCCCTCCTAGCACAGATACGCAGTATTTT
CDR3: CASSSSPPSTDTQYF

D: TRBD1
J: TRBJ2-7
V: TRBV5-4
size: NA
DNA: TGTGCCAGCAGCTTATCGGGACAGGGGACCTACGAGCAGTACTTC
CDR3: CASSLSGQGTYEQYF

D: TRBD1
J: TRBJ1-2
V: TRBV28
size: once
DNA: TGTGCCAGCAGCGAGGGGGCGGAGAACTATGGCTACACCTTC
CDR3: CASSEGAENYGYTF

D: NA
J: TRBJ2-1
V: TRBV7-9
size: NA
DNA: TGTGCCAGCAGCTTAGGGGCAGGAATCTACAATGAGCAGTTCTTC
CDR3: CASSLGAGIYNEQFF

D: NA
J: TRBJ1-1
V: TRBV19
size: once
DNA: TGTGCCAGTAGTGACTCTTACTTGCTATCTGAAGCTTTCTTT
CDR3: CASSDSYLLSEAFF

D: NA
J: TRBJ2-7
V: TRBV5-1
size: NA
DNA: TGCGCCAGCAGCTTGGGCGACAGCGTATACGAGCAGTACTTC
CDR3: CASSLGDSVYEQYF

D: TRBD1
J: TRBJ2-7
V: TRBV5-6
size: NA
DNA: TGTGCCAGCAGCCGAAGGCAGGGGGTTTCCTACGAGCAGTACTTC
CDR3: CASSRRQGVSYEQYF

D: NA
J: TRBJ1-1
V: TRBV5-4
size: NA
DNA: TGTGCCAGCAGCCCCCAGACAGGAATGAACACTGAAGCTTTCTTT
CDR3: CASSPQTGMNTEAFF

D: NA
J: TRBJ1-2
V: TRBV5-5
size: once
DNA: TGTGCCAGCAGCTTGAAAGACAGGACGTCCATTTTTAGGAACTATGGCTACACCTTC
CDR3: CASSLKDRTSIFRNYGYTF

D: TRBD2
J: TRBJ2-3
V: TRBV28
size: NA
DNA: TGTGCCAGCACGGGAGGGGCCCTGAGTTTTCGCACTACCACAGATACGCAGTATTTT
CDR3: CASTGGALSFRTTTDTQYF

D: NA
J: TRBJ1-5
V: TRBV4-1
size: NA
DNA: TGCGCCAGCAGCGAGACCTTACAGGGAGTTCAGCCCCAGCATTTT
CDR3: CASSETLQGVQPQHF

D: TRBD2
J: TRBJ2-2
V: TRBV7-9
size: NA
DNA: TGTGCCAGCAGCTTGCCTAGCGGGAGACTTTGGTCCGGGGAGCTGTTTTTT
CDR3: CASSLPSGRLWSGELFF

D: NA
J: TRBJ1-6
V: TRBV9
size: NA
DNA: TGTGCCAGCAGCGTAGGAGATCCCGCGACCTATAATTCACCCCTCCACTTT
CDR3: CASSVGDPATYNSPLHF

D: TRBD1
J: TRBJ1-5
V: TRBV5-6
size: once
DNA: TGTGCCAGCAGCTTCGGGACAGGGAGAAGCCAGCCCCAGCATTTT
CDR3: CASSFGTGRSQPQHF

D: NA
J: TRBJ1-3
V: TRBV5-1
size: NA
DNA: TGCGCCAGCAGCTTGGGGGACAACTCTGGAAACACCATATATTTT
CDR3: CASSLGDNSGNTIYF

D: TRBD2
J: TRBJ2-7
V: TRBV6-5
size: NA
DNA: TGTGCCAGCAGTTCTATAGCGGGGCTTTACGAGCAGTACTTC
CDR3: CASSSIAGLYEQYF

D: NA
J: TRBJ1-4
V: TRBV18
size: NA
DNA: TGTGCCAGCTCACCCGGAGGGCATGAAAAACTGTTTTTT
CDR3: CASSPGGHEKLFF

D: TRBD1
J: TRBJ1-2
V: TRBV7-2
size: NA
DNA: TGTGCCAGCAGCCGGGACAGGTCCTATGGCTACACCTTC
CDR3: CASSRDRSYGYTF

D: TRBD1
J: TRBJ1-5
V: TRBV10-3
size: NA
DNA: TGTGCCATCAGTGTACAGGGGAACCAGCCCCAGCATTTT
CDR3: CAISVQGNQPQHF